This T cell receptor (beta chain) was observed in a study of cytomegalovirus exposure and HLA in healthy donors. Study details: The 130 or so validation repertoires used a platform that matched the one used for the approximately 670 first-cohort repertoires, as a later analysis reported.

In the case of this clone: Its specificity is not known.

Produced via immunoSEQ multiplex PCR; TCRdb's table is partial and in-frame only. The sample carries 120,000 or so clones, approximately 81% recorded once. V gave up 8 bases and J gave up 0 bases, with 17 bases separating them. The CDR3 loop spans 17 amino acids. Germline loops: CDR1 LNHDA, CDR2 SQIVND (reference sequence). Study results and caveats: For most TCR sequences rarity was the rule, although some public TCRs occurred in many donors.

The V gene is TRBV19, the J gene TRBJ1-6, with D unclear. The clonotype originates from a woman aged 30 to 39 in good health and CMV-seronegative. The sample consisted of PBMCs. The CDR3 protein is CASAIKGRSSYNSPLHF. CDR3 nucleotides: TGTGCCAGTGCAATTAAAGGTCGGAGCTCCTATAATTCACCCCTCCACTTT. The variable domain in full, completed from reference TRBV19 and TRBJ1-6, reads DGGITQSPKYLFRKEGQNVTLSCEQNLNHDAMYWYRQDPGQGLRLIYYSQIVNDFQKGDIAEGYSVSREKKESFPLTVTSAQKNPTAFYLCASAIKGRSSYNSPLHFGNGTRLTVT.